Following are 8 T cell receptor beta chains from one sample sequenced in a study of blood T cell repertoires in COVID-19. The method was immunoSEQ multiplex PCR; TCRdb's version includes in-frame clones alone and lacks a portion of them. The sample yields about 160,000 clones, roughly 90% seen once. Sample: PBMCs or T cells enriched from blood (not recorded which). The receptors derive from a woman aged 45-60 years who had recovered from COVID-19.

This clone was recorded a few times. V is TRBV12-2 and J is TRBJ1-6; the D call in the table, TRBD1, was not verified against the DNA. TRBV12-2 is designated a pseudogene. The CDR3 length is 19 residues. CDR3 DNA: TGTGCAAGTCGCTTAGCGCCTGGGACACAGGTCCACCGTAGGACACCCCTCCACTTT. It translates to CASRLAPGTQVHRRTPLHF.

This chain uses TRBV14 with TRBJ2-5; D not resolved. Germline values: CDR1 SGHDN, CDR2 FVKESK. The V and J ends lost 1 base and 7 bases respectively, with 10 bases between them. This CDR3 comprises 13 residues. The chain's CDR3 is CASSQAGSLTQYF. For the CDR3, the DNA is TGTGCCAGCAGCCAAGCCGGTAGCCTGACCCAGTACTTC.

The CDR3 protein is CATSDSATGGYTF. CDR3 in DNA: TGTGCCACCAGTGATTCGGCGACGGGTGGCTACACCTTC. The genes are TRBV24-1 and TRBJ1-2; D unclear. This CDR3 is 13 amino acids long. The germline V and J ends were trimmed by 2 bases and 7 bases, with 10 bases remaining between them. CDR1 KGHDR and CDR2 SFDVKD come from the germline V gene.

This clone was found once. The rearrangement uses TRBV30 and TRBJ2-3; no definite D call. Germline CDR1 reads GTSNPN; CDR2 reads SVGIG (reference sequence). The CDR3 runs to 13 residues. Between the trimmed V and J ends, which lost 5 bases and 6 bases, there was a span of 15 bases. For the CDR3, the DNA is TGTGCCTGGGCAACTTGGTCCGGGGATACGCAGTATTTT. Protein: CAWATWSGDTQYF.

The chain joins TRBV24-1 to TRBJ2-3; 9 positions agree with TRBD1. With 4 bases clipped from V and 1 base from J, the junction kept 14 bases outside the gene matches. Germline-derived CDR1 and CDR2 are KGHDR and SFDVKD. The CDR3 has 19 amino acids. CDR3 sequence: CATSDQRTGVRLGTDTQYF. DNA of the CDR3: TGTGCCACCAGTGACCAACGGACAGGGGTGCGATTAGGCACAGATACGCAGTATTTT.

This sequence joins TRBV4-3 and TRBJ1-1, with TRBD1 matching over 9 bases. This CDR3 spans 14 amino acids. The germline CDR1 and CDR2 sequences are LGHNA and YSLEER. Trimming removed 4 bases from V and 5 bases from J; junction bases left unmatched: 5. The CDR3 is CASSLGTGWTEAFF. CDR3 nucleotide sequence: TGCGCCAGCAGCCTCGGGACAGGGTGGACTGAAGCTTTCTTT.

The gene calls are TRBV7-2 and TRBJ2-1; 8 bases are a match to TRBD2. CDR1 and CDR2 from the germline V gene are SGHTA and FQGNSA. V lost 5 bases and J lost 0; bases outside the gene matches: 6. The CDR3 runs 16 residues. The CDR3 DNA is TGTGCCAGCAGCCTTAGCGGGGTGAGCTCCTACAATGAGCAGTTCTTC. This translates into CASSLSGVSSYNEQFF.

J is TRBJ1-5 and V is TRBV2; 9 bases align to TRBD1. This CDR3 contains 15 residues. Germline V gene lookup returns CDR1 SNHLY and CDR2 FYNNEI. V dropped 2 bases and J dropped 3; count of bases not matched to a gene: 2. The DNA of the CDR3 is TGTGCCAGCAGTGAAACAGGGGGCCCCAATCAGCCCCAGCATTTT. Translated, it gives CASSETGGPNQPQHF.